This T cell receptor (beta chain) was documented in a study of shared clonotypes between healthy human individuals. Study conclusions and caveats: Sampling included only blood; tissue repertoires likely differ. The study's rarefaction showed incomplete sorted-subset sequencing despite large depth. A reduction in generation probabilities was seen for non-shared clonotypes relative to those shared by all four donors.

Using immunoSEQ multiplex PCR, the repertoire was profiled, and TCRdb retains in-frame clones only, with some absent. This sample carries 2 million to 3 million clones, under 95% of them seen once, and the ten largest clones take about 0.34%. CDR3 length equals 14 residues. V was cut by 0 bases and J by 3 bases, with 8 bases left in between. Regarding this clone: The antigen is unknown.

The V gene is TRBV5-3, the J gene TRBJ2-3; no clear D. TRBV5-3 is annotated as an ORF whose role is uncertain. Sequencing was performed on naive CD4+ T cells from PBMCs. Subset meaning: CD45RA+ positively selected. The receptor was isolated from a man aged 18 to 30 in good health. Some clones in this sample may be carry-over from other donors' samples. The CDR3 loop is CARSLGYWTDTQYF. DNA of the CDR3: TGTGCCAGAAGCTTGGGCTACTGGACAGATACGCAGTATTTT.